One sample yielded the 13 T cell receptor beta chains listed below, sequenced in a study of blood T cell repertoires in COVID-19. TCRdb's copy holds only in-frame clones and misses some; the assay was immunoSEQ multiplex PCR. The sample lists roughly 76,000 clones, 90% occurring once. The sequencing input was peripheral blood. The receptors originated from a middle-aged man with acute or convalescent COVID-19.

The V call is TRBV7-3, the J call TRBJ1-5, with D possibly TRBD1 on 6 matching bases. The CDR3 runs 14 residues. The V end lost 5 bases, the J end lost 11 bases, and 19 bases lay between the germline ends. The V gene's germline CDR1 is SGHTA and CDR2 FQGTGA. CDR3 loop: CASSPLRDIRSQHF. The CDR3 bases are TGTGCCAGCAGCCCCCTCCGGGACATCCGCTCCCAGCATTTT.

This CDR3 is CASSPRGVRDGEQYV. The CDR3 DNA reads as TGTGCCAGCAGCCCCAGGGGGGTTCGTGACGGCGAGCAGTACGTC. The chain links TRBV28 to TRBJ2-7; tentatively, D is TRBD1 (7 bases). The V end was cut by 6 bases, the J end by 6 bases, with 21 bases between. CDR1 is MDHEN, CDR2 SYDVKM, per germline. There are 15 residues in the CDR3.

This chain uses TRBV27 with TRBJ2-1; tentative D call: TRBD1 (5 bases). CDR1 and CDR2 from the germline V gene are MNHEY and SMNVEV (reference sequence). V was cut by 5 bases and J by 1 base, with 9 bases left in between. The CDR3 has 14 amino acids. CDR3 nucleotide sequence: TGTGCCAGCAGTCCCTACAGGTCCTACAATGAGCAGTTCTTC. Residues: CASSPYRSYNEQFF.

The chain is built from TRBV19 and TRBJ2-2; 10 nucleotides agree with TRBD2. V lost 3 bases and J lost 7; bases outside the gene matches: 11. This CDR3 region has 17 residues. The germline V gene encodes CDR1 LNHDA and CDR2 SQIVND (reference sequence). CDR3 DNA sequence: TGTGCCAGTAGTATCGGAGGACTAGCGGTCACTCTCGGGGAGCTGTTTTTT. Protein product: CASSIGGLAVTLGELFF.

V gene TRBV27 combines with J gene TRBJ1-2; TRBD1 aligns across 9 bases. The trim removed 4 bases at V and 7 bases at J, leaving 4 bases unmatched. This CDR3 spans 13 amino acids. Germline CDR1 is MNHEY and CDR2 is SMNVEV (reference sequence). The CDR3 is CASSSGTGFGYTF. The CDR3 bases are TGTGCCAGCAGTTCAGGGACAGGGTTTGGCTACACCTTC.

The chain links TRBV27 to TRBJ2-1; TRBD2 matches 7 bases. Germline V gene lookup returns CDR1 MNHEY and CDR2 SMNVEV (reference sequence). The trim removed 3 bases at V and 1 base at J, leaving 3 bases unmatched. This CDR3 region has 15 residues. The CDR3 nucleotides read TGTGCCAGCAGTTTTGGGGGGGGGTCCTACAATGAGCAGTTCTTC. Encoded protein: CASSFGGGSYNEQFF.

The chain uses TRBV7-2 and TRBJ2-7, with TRBD1 identical over 7 bases. Germline V gives CDR1 SGHTA, CDR2 FQGNSA. The V segment lost 1 base and the J segment 2 bases; nucleotides outside the gene matches: 5. This CDR3 has 15 residues. The CDR3 region is CASSLDRTGAYEQYV. The CDR3 coding sequence is TGTGCCAGCAGCTTAGATAGGACAGGAGCCTACGAGCAGTACGTC.

This clone showed up just once. The chain couples TRBV18 to TRBJ1-1; possible D gene TRBD1, 5 bases. Trimming shortened V by 11 bases and J by 1 base, and 8 bases separated the two germline ends. This CDR3 comprises 11 residues. Germline V gene sequence: CDR1 KGHSH, CDR2 LQKENI. CDR3 region: CAYRTNTEAFF. In nucleotides, the CDR3 is TGTGCCTACAGGACGAACACTGAAGCTTTCTTT.

J is TRBJ1-6 and V is TRBV6-5; TRBD1 matches at 7 bases. V gave up 8 bases and J gave up 10 bases; unmatched junction bases: 8. Germline CDR1 and CDR2: MNHEY and SVGAGI. The CDR3 contains 13 residues. CDR3: CASGGGIGSPLHF. The CDR3 DNA is TGTGCCAGCGGAGGGGGCATCGGGTCACCCCTCCACTTT.

The genes are TRBV28 and TRBJ1-2, with a possible D match to TRBD1 (5 bases). The CDR3 covers 14 residues. Germline values: CDR1 MDHEN, CDR2 SYDVKM. V lost 7 bases and J 4 bases, leaving 16 bases between the germline ends. Here the CDR3 reads CASTELGPLYGYTF. As DNA, the CDR3 is TGTGCCAGCACCGAGCTGGGGCCACTCTATGGCTACACCTTC.

The chain has TRBV28 and TRBJ1-2; TRBD1 agrees at 9 bases. Looked up from germline, CDR1 is MDHEN and CDR2 is SYDVKM. This CDR3 comprises 14 residues. The V gene end was trimmed by 5 bases and the J gene end by 8 bases; junction bases not matched to a gene: 9. CDR3 residues: CASSVGTGFGGYTF. In DNA, the CDR3 is TGTGCCAGCAGTGTGGGGACAGGGTTCGGGGGCTACACCTTC.

The V and J genes are TRBV4-2 and TRBJ1-3; D gene uncertain. V gave up 2 bases and J gave up 7 bases, with 6 bases separating them. The CDR3 runs to 12 residues. Germline V gene data show CDR1 as LGHNA and CDR2 as YNFKEQ. The CDR3 nucleotides are TGTGCCAGCAGCCAATCTAGGAACACCATATATTTT. This gives the protein CASSQSRNTIYF.

This clone has a single count. V is TRBV6-6 and J is TRBJ2-2, with a possible D match to TRBD2 (5 bases). The CDR3 length is 15 residues. Trimming left V 4 bases short and J 0 bases short, with 9 bases between. Germline V gene sequence: CDR1 MNHNY, CDR2 SVGAGI (reference sequence). The CDR3 spells CASSLVEANTGELFF. CDR3 in DNA: TGTGCCAGCAGTTTAGTGGAGGCGAACACCGGGGAGCTGTTTTTT.